The rows below give T cell receptor beta chains drawn from one sample of a study of response to subunit inactivated influenza vaccine. TCRdb itself ran the RT-PCR reads through MiXCR, one entry per CDR3 protein. This repertoire shows about 310,000 distinct CDR3 sequences, around 22% found once; its top ten account for 10%. Sequenced here: PBMCs from blood, sampled about 20 months after vaccination. The receptors derive from a man aged 50 to 75 who received an inactivated influenza vaccine. CDR3s include the opening cysteine and the closing phenylalanine or tryptophan. The D gene is left open where the match is weak. Rows give clone size only sometimes, using once, few, many, or a class for an expanded clone.

TRBV6-6,TRBJ1-1,few,.,TGTGCCAGCAGTTACTCGGCAGAAACTGAAGCTTTCTTT,CASSYSAETEAFF
TRBV29-1,TRBJ2-7,few,.,TGCAGCATTACCGAGGGGGGCTACGAGCAGTACTTC,CSITEGGYEQYF
TRBV20-1,TRBJ2-2,.,TRBD1,TGCAGTGCTAGAGAAACAGGGGGCATCGGGGAGCTGTTTTTT,CSARETGGIGELFF
TRBV5-1,TRBJ1-1,few,.,TGCGCCAGCAGCTTGGGAGGAGGGCTGATGAACACTGAAGCTTTCTTT,CASSLGGGLMNTEAFF
TRBV5-1,TRBJ2-5,.,.,TGCGCCAGCAGCGGGGTTGGGCAAGAGACCCAGTACTTC,CASSGVGQETQYF
TRBV10-1,TRBJ1-3,.,.,TGCGCCAGCAGGCCGGACATCTCCTCTGGAAACACCATATATTTT,CASRPDISSGNTIYF
TRBV6-1,TRBJ1-2,few,.,TGTGCCAGCAGTGAAGCTTGGGACCCCCCTCGCTACACCTTC,CASSEAWDPPRYTF
TRBV7-9,TRBJ2-3,.,.,TGTGCCAGCAGCGTAGCGGATACGCAGTATTTT,CASSVADTQYF
TRBV18,TRBJ2-7,.,TRBD1,TGTGCCAGCTCACCGGACAGGGGGCGACAATTAGGCGAGCAGTACTTC,CASSPDRGRQLGEQYF
TRBV20-1,TRBJ2-5,.,.,TGCAGTGCTAGAGATGGGGGGCAAGAGACCCAGTACTTC,CSARDGGQETQYF
TRBV3-1,TRBJ1-6,.,.,TGTGCCAGCAGCCCGGGGACCCAAAATTCACCCCTCCACTTT,CASSPGTQNSPLHF
TRBV3-1,TRBJ2-3,few,TRBD1,TGTGCCAGCAGCCCTCGGGACAGGGCAAAGGATACGCAGTATTTT,CASSPRDRAKDTQYF
TRBV6-2/TRBV6-3,TRBJ2-4,few,.,TGTGCCAGCAGTTACTCGCTCGGGGTTCCCAAAAACATTCAGTACTTC,CASSYSLGVPKNIQYF
TRBV18,TRBJ1-1,.,TRBD1,TGTGCCAGCTCACACGGGACAGGGCCTGAAGCTTTCTTT,CASSHGTGPEAFF
TRBV7-9,TRBJ1-1,few,TRBD1,TGTGCCAGCAGCCGGGACAGGGGGCGCATCTGGACTGAAGCTTTCTTT,CASSRDRGRIWTEAFF
TRBV30,TRBJ2-2,many,TRBD1,TGTGCCTGGAATAGAATAGGGACAGGGCCAACCGGGGAGCTGTTTTTT,CAWNRIGTGPTGELFF
TRBV10-3,TRBJ2-5,.,TRBD2,TGTGCCATCAGTGGAATAGCGGGGGGGAAAGAGACCCAGTACTTC,CAISGIAGGKETQYF
TRBV20-1,TRBJ2-3,.,.,TGCAGTGCAGGACCACTACGGGAAATAACAGATACGCAGTATTTT,CSAGPLREITDTQYF
TRBV5-1,TRBJ1-1,.,.,TGCGCCAGCAGCTTCTCAGCCAGTTCTCCAATGAACACTGAAGCTTTCTTT,CASSFSASSPMNTEAFF
TRBV5-1,TRBJ1-1,few,.,TGCGCCAGCAGCTTGGGGGAGCTGGGTGTGAACACTGAAGCTTTCTTT,CASSLGELGVNTEAFF
TRBV4-3,TRBJ2-5,few,.,TGCGCCAGCAGCCAAGTGACGGGGGCGGGAGAGACCCAGTACTTC,CASSQVTGAGETQYF
TRBV5-1,TRBJ2-2,few,TRBD1,TGCGCCAGCAGCCGAGACAGGGTGAACACCGGGGAGCTGTTTTTT,CASSRDRVNTGELFF
TRBV2,TRBJ2-7,.,TRBD2,TGTGCCAGCATCGCCGCGGGGACTAGCGGCCACGAGCAGTACTTC,CASIAAGTSGHEQYF
TRBV4-3,TRBJ1-4,.,.,TGCGCCAGCAGCCAAGCTAGGGTTGTTACTAATGAAAAACTGTTTTTT,CASSQARVVTNEKLFF
TRBV20-1,TRBJ1-2,.,.,TGCAGTGCTAGAGGTCCCGACTATGGCTACACCTTC,CSARGPDYGYTF
TRBV18,TRBJ1-1,.,TRBD1,TGTGCCAGCTCACCAGGACAGGGGCCCACTGAAGCTTTCTTT,CASSPGQGPTEAFF
TRBV29-1,TRBJ2-3,few,TRBD2,TGCAGCGTTGTGGCGGGAGTGGATACGCAGTATTTT,CSVVAGVDTQYF
TRBV12-3/TRBV12-4,TRBJ2-1,.,.,TGTGCCAGCAGAGTACTAGACCATGAGCAGTTCTTC,CASRVLDHEQFF
TRBV2,TRBJ2-2,.,.,TGTGCCAGCATAAGCGATAGGAACGGCGGGGAGCTGTTTTTT,CASISDRNGGELFF
TRBV6-5,TRBJ2-5,.,.,TGTGCCAGCAGCATTGATCGGGAGACCCAGTACTTC,CASSIDRETQYF
TRBV4-3,TRBJ1-4,few,.,TGCGCCAGCAGCCAAGAGGGGGCAACATCAAAACTGTTTTTT,CASSQEGATSKLFF
TRBV19,TRBJ1-5,.,.,TGTGCCAGTCACAGTGCAGGCAATCAGCCCCAGCATTTT,CASHSAGNQPQHF
TRBV4-3,TRBJ1-4,many,.,TGCGCCAGCAGCCCGGGACACAGGAATGAAAAACTGTTTTTT,CASSPGHRNEKLFF
TRBV5-1,TRBJ1-1,.,TRBD1,TGCGCCAGCAGCTTGGGAGGGACAGCAAAAATGAACACTGAAGCTTTCTTT,CASSLGGTAKMNTEAFF
TRBV29-1,TRBJ2-7,.,TRBD2,TGCAGCGTTGAAGCGGGACTAGCGGGATACTACGAGCAGTACTTC,CSVEAGLAGYYEQYF
TRBV27,TRBJ2-7,.,TRBD2,TGTGCCAGGGAAGCGGGACCCTACGAGCAGTACTTC,CAREAGPYEQYF
TRBV4-1,TRBJ1-2,few,.,TGCGCCAGCAGCCACCCGGGACACCAAAACTATGGCTACACCTTC,CASSHPGHQNYGYTF